The T cell receptor (beta chain) described here comes from a study of blood T cells in healthy people across ages. With regard to this clonotype: As yet, its antigen is unknown.

V lost 8 bases, J lost 3 bases, and 18 bases lay in between. The CDR3 length is 15 residues. Whole-study results and caveats: Per million T cells, the diversity of TCR beta decreased roughly linearly as age advanced.

A J-beta primer mix and a sample-barcoded 5' primer were used in a second PCR of about 7 to 12 cycles. Researchers report that each sample yielded at least 2.5 million CDR3-containing paired-end reads. From the 5' RACE reads, TCRdb called clonotypes with MiXCR, one entry per CDR3 protein. The top ten clones hold 15% of a sample with 550,000 to 800,000 distinct CDR3 sequences, roughly 30% of them seen once. Specimen: blood. The receptor was isolated from a woman older than 75 in good health. The V gene is TRBV12-3 or TRBV12-4, the J gene TRBJ2-3; D might be TRBD2 (6 bases). CDR3 region: CASFVEGSRTDTQYF. DNA for the CDR3: TGTGCCAGCTTCGTGGAGGGTTCGAGAACAGATACGCAGTATTTT.